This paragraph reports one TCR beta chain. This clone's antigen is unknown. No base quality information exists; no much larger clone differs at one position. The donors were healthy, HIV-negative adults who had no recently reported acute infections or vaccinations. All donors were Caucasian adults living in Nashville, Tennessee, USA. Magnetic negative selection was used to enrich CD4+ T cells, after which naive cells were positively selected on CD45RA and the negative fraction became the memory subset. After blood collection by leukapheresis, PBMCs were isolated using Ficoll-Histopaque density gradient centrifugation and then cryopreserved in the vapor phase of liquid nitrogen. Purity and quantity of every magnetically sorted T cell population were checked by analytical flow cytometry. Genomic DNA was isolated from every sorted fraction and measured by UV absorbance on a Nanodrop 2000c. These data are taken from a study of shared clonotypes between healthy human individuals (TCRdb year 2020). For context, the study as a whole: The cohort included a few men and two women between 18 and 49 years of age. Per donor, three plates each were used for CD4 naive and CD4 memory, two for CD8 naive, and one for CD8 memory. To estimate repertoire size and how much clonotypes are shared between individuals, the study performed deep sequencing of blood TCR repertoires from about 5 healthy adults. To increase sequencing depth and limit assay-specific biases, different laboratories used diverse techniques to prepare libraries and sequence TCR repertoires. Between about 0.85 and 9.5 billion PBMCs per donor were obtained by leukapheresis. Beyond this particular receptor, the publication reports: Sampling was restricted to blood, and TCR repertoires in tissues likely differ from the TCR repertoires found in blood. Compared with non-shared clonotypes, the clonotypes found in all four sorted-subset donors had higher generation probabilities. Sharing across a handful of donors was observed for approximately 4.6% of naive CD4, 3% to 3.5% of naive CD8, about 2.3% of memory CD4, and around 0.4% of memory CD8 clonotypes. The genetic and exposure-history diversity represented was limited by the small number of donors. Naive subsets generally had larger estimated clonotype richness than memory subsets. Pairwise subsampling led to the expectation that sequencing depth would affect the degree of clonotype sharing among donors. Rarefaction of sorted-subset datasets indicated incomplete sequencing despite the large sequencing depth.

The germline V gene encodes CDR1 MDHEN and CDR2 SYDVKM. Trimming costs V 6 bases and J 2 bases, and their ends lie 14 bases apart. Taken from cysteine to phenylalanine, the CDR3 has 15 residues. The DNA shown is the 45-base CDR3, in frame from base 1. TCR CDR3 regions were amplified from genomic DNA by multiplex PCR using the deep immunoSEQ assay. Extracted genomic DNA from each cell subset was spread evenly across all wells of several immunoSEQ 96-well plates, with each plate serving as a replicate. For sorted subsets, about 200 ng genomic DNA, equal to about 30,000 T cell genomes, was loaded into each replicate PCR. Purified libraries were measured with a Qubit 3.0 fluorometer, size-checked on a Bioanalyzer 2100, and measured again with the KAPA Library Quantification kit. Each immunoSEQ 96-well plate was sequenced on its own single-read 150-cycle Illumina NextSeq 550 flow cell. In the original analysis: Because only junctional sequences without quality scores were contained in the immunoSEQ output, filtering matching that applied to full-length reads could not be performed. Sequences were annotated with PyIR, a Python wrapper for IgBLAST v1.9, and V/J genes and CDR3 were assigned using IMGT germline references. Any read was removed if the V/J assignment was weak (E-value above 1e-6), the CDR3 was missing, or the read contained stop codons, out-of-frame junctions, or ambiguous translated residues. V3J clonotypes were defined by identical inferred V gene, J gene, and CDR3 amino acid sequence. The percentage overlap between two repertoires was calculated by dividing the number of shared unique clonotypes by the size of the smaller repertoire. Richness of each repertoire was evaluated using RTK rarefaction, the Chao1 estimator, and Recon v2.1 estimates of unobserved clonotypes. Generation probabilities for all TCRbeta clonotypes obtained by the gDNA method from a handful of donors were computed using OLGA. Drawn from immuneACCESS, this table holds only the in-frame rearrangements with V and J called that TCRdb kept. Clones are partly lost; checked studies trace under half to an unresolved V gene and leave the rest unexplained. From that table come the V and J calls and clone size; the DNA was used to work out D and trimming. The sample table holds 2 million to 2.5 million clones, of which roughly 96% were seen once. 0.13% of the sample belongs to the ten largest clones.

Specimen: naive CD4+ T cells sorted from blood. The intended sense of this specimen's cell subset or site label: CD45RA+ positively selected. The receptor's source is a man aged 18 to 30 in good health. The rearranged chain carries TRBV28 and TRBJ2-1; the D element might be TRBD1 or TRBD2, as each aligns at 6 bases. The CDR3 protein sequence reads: CASSPPGAAYNEQFF. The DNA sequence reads TGTGCCAGCAGCCCCCCGGGGGCAGCCTACAATGAGCAGTTCTTC.